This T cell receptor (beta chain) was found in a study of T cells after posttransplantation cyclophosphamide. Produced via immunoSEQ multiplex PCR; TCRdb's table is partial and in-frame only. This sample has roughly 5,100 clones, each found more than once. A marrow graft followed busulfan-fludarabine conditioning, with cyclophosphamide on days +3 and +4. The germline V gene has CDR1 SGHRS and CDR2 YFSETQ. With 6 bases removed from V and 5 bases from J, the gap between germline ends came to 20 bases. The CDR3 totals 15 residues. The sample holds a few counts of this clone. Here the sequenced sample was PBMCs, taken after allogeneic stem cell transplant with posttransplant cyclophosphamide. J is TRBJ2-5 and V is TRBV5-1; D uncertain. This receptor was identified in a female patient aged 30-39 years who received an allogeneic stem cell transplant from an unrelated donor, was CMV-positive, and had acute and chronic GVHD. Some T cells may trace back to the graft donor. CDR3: CASTLSVQTYETQYF. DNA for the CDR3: TGCGCCAGCACCCTTTCCGTACAGACGTATGAGACCCAGTACTTC. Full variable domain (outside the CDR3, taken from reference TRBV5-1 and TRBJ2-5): KAGVTQTPRYLIKTRGQQVTLSCSPISGHRSVSWYQQTPGQGLQFLFEYFSETQRNKGNFPGRFSGRQFSNSRSEMNVSTLELGDSALYLCASTLSVQTYETQYFGPGTRLLVL.